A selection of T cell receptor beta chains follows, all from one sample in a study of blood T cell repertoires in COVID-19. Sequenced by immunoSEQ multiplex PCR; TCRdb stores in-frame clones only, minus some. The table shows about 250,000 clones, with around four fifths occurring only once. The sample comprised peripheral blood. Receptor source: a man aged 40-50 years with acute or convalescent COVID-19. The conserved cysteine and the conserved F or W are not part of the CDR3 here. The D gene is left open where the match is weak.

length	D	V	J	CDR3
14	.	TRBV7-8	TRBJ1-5	ASSLVAGFGNQPQH
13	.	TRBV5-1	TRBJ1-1	ASSLAAGLNTEAF
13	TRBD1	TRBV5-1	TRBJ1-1	ASSLSGTGNTEAF
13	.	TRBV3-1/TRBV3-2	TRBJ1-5	ARSQDGNSNQPQH
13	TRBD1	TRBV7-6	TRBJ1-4	ASSYGTALFEKLF
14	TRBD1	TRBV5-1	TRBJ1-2	ASSSGQGGGFYGYT
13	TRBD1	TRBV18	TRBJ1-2	ASSPFTGVDDGYT
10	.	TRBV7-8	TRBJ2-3	ASSPPADTQY
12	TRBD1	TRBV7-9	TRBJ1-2	ASSRTGGNYGYT
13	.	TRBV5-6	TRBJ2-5	ASSPTGRLQETQY
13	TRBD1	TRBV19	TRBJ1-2	ASRESQGANYGYT
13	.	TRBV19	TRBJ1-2	ASSIEGAFAHGYT
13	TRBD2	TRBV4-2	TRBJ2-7	ASSQRVGGPFEQY
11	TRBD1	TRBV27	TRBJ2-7	ASSLYRGLEQY
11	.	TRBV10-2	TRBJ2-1	ASSEGARREQF
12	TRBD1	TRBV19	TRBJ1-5	ASSMWQGGQPQH
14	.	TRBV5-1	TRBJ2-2	ASRNRAGSNTGELF
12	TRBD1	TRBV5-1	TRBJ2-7	ASSPDRIPYEQY
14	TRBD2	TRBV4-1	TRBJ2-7	ASSQGVAGSYYEQY
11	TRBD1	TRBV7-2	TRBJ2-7	ASSTGTGGRQY
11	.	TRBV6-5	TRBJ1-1	ASTRTDYTEAF
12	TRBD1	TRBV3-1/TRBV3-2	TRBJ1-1	ASSQTGTTAEAF
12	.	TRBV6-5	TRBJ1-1	ASRQGKLGTEAF
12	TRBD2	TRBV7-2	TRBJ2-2	ASSRGLEDGELF
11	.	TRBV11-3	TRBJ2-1	ASSLVRSNEQF